These 4 T cell receptor beta chains originate from one sample sequenced in a study of OX40 agonist ivuxolimab in advanced cancers. Sequenced by immunoSEQ multiplex PCR; TCRdb stores in-frame clones only, minus some. The sample yields about 100,000 clones, approximately 90% seen once. The material sequenced was CD4+ or CD8+ T cells sorted from blood, taken in a trial of the OX40 agonist ivuxolimab. The receptors originated from an adult with an advanced solid tumor such as melanoma, head and neck, liver or kidney cancer.

The CDR3 loop is CASSDGTASQPQHF. CDR3 nucleotide sequence: TGTGCCAGCAGCGATGGGACAGCGAGTCAGCCCCAGCATTTT. The V call is TRBV7-2, the J call TRBJ1-5; 7 bases are a match to TRBD1. CDR3 size: 14 residues. The germline V gene encodes CDR1 SGHTA and CDR2 FQGNSA. Germline trimming cut 5 bases from V and 6 bases from J; bases unmatched to any gene: 7.

The genes are TRBV27 and TRBJ2-2; D may be TRBD2 (6 bases). Germline assignment: CDR1 MNHEY and CDR2 SMNVEV (reference sequence). V was trimmed by 5 bases and J by 1 base, leaving 8 bases between them. There are 14 residues in the CDR3. The CDR3 DNA reads TGTGCCAGCAGTGACGGGGGGAACACCGGGGAGCTGTTTTTT. Encoded protein: CASSDGGNTGELFF.

The chain carries TRBV5-1 and TRBJ1-1; the D is unclear. V was shortened by 3 bases and J by 4 bases, with 7 bases between the two germline ends. Germline values: CDR1 SGHRS, CDR2 YFSETQ. This CDR3 is built from 12 residues. The CDR3 region has the DNA TGCGCCAGCAGCTCGGAAACCACTGAAGCTTTCTTT. Encoded protein: CASSSETTEAFF.

The chain joins TRBV6-1 to TRBJ2-5; 8 bases align to TRBD2. Germline V lookup: CDR1 MNHNS, CDR2 SASEGT. The CDR3 loop spans 16 amino acids. V was clipped by 1 base and J by 4 bases; unmatched bases: 8. CDR3 loop: CASSEGVGGAVETQYF. CDR3 DNA sequence: TGTGCCAGCAGTGAAGGTGTCGGGGGGGCCGTAGAGACCCAGTACTTC.